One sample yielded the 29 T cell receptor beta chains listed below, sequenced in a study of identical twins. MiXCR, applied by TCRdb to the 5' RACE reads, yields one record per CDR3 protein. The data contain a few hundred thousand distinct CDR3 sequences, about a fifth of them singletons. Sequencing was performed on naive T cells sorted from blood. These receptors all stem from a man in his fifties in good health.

The CDR3 bases are TGCAGTGCTAGGCGGCCGGGGGGCCCATCCAATGAGCAGTTCTTC. Amino acids: CSARRPGGPSNEQFF. The chain uses TRBV20-1 and TRBJ2-1; D may be TRBD2 (7 bases). The germline V and J ends were trimmed by 3 bases and 6 bases, with 18 bases remaining between them. The CDR3 contains 15 residues. CDR1 and CDR2 from the germline V gene are DFQATT and SNEGSKA (reference sequence).

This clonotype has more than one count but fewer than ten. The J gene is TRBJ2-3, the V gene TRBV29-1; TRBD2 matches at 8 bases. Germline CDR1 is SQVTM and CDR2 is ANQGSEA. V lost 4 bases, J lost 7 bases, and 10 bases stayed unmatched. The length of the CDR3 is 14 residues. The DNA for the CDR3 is TGCAGCGTTGTGGTGGCGGGGGGACAAAATACGCAGTATTTT. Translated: CSVVVAGGQNTQYF.

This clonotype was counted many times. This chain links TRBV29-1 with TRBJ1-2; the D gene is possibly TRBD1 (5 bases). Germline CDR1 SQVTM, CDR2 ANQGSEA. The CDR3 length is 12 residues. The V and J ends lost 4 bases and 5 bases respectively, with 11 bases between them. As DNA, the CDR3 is TGCAGCGTTGTCGTAGGGGTATATGGCTACACCTTC. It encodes CSVVVGVYGYTF.

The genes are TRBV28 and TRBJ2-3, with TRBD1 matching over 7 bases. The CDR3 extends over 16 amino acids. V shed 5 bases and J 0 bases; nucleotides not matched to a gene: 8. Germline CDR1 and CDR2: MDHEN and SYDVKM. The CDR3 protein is CASSPLDRASTDTQYF. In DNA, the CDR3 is TGTGCCAGCAGTCCATTAGACAGGGCTAGCACAGATACGCAGTATTTT.

CDR3: CASSLYQTGAIQQFF. DNA for the CDR3: TGTGCCAGCAGTTTATACCAGACAGGAGCAATTCAGCAGTTCTTC. The gene calls are TRBV27 and TRBJ2-1; TRBD1 might be the D (6 bases). The CDR3 consists of 15 residues. CDR1 and CDR2 from the germline V gene are MNHEY and SMNVEV (reference sequence). V was cut by 1 base and J by 11 bases, with 18 bases left in between.

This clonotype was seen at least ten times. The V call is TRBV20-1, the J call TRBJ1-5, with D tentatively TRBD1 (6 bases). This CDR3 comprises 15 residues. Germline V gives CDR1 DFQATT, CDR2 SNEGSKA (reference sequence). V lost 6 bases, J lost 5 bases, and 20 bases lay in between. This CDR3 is CSAARGADYHQPQHF. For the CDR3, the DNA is TGCAGTGCCGCACGGGGGGCAGATTACCATCAGCCCCAGCATTTT.

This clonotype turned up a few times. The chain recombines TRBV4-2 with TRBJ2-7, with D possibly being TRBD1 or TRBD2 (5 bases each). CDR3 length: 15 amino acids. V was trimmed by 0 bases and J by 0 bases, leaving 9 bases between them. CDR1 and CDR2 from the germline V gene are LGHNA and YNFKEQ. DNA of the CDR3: TGTGCCAGCAGCCAAGATGGGGGAACCTCCTACGAGCAGTACTTC. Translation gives CASSQDGGTSYEQYF.

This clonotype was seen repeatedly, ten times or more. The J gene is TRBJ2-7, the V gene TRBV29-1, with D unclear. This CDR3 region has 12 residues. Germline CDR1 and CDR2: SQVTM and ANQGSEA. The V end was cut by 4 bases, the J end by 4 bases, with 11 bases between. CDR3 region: CSVVAQTYEQYF. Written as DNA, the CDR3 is TGCAGCGTTGTTGCGCAGACTTACGAGCAGTACTTC.

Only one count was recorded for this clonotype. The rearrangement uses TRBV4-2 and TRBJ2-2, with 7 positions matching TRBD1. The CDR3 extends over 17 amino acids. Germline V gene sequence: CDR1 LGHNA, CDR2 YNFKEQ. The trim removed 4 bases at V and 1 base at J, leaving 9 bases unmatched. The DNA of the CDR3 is TGTGCCAGCAGCCCTAACGGACAGGTTATGAACACCGGGGAGCTGTTTTTT. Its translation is CASSPNGQVMNTGELFF.

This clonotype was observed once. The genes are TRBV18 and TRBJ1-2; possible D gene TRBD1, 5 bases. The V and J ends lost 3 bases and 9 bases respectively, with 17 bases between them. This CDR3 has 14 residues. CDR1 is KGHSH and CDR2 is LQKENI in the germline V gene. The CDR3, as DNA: TGTGCCAGCTCACCCGGCAGGGTGGCACTTAGCTACACCTTC. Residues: CASSPGRVALSYTF.

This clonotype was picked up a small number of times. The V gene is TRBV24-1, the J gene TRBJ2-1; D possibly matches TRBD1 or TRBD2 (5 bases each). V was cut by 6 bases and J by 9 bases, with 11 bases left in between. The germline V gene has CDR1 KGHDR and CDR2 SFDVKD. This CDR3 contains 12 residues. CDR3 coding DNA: TGTGCCACCAGTCCCCGGGGCACTGAGCAGTTCTTC. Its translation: CATSPRGTEQFF.

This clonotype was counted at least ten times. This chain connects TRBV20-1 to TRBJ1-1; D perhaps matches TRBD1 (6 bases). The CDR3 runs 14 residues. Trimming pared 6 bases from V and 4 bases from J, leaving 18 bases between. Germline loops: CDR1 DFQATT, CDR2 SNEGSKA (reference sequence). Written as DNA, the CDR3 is TGCAGTGCCACCGCTCAGGGGCCAGGCACTGAAGCTTTCTTT. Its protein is CSATAQGPGTEAFF.

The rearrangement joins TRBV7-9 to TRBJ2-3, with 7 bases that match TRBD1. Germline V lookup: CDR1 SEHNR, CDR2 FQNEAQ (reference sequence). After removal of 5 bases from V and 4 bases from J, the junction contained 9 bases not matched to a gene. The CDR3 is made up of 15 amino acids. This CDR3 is CASSLRQGGPDTQYF. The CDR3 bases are TGTGCCAGCAGCCTCAGACAGGGTGGGCCAGATACGCAGTATTTT.

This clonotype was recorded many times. CDR3 loop: CATSRDHASGVTYF. The CDR3 nucleotides are TGTGCCACCAGCAGAGATCATGCTAGCGGGGTTACCTACTTC. The chain couples TRBV15 to TRBJ2-7; 9 bases line up with TRBD2. This CDR3 is built from 14 residues. With V trimmed by 0 bases and J by 13 bases, 10 bases remained unmatched. From germline, CDR1 is LNHNV and CDR2 YYDKDF (reference sequence).

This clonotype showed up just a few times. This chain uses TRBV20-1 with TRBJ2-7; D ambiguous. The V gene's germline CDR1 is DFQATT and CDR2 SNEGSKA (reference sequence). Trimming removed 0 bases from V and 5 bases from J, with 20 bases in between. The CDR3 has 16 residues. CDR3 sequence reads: CSARDRLAPFTDEQYF. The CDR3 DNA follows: TGCAGTGCTAGAGATAGGTTGGCCCCCTTTACGGACGAGCAGTACTTC.

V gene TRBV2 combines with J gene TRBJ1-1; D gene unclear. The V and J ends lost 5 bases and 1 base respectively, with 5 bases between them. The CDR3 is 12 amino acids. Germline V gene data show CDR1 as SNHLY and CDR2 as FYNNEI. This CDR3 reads CASSNGNTEAFF. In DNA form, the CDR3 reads TGTGCCAGCAGTAATGGGAACACTGAAGCTTTCTTT.

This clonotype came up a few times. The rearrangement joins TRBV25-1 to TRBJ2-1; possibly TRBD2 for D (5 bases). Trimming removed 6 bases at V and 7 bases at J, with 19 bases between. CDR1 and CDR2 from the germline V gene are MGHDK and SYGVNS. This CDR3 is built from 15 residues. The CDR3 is CASRTGREWGNEQFF. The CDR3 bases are TGTGCCAGCAGAACGGGTAGGGAGTGGGGTAATGAGCAGTTCTTC.

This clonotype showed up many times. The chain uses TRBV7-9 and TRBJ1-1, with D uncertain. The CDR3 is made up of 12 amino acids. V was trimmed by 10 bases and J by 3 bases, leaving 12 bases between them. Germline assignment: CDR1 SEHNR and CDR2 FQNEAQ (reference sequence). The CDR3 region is CATEAGDTEAFF. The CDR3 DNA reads TGTGCCACCGAAGCAGGAGACACTGAAGCTTTCTTT.

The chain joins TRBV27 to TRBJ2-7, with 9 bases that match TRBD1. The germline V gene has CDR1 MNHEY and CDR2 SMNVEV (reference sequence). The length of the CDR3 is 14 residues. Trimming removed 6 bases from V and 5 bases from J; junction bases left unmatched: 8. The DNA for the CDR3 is TGTGCCAGCAGCGTTTTGGGGACAGGGCACGAGCAGTACTTC. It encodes CASSVLGTGHEQYF.

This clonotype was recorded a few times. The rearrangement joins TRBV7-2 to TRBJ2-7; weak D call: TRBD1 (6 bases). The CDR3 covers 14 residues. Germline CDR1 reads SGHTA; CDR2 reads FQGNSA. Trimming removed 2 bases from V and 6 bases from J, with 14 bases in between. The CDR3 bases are TGTGCCAGCAGCTTAAGGGGCCAGGGGTCCGAGCAGTACTTC. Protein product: CASSLRGQGSEQYF.

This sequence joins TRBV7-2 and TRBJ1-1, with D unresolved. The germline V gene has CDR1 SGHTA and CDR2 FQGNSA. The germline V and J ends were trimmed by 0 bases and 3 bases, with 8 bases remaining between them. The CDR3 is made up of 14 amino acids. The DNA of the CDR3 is TGTGCCAGCAGCTTAGCTGTGGAGTACACTGAAGCTTTCTTT. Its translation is CASSLAVEYTEAFF.

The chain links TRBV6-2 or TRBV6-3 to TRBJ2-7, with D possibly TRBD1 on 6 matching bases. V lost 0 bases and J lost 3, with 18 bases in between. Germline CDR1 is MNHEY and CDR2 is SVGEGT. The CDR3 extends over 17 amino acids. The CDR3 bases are TGTGCCAGCAGTTACTCGATACAGGGTATGGTCCGCTACGAGCAGTACTTC. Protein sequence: CASSYSIQGMVRYEQYF.

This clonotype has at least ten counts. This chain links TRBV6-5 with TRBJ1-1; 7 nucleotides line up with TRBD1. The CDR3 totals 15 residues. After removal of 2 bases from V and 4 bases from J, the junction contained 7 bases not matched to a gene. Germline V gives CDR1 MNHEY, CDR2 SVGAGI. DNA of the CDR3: TGTGCCAGCAGTTACGCCGACAGGGCGACCACTGAAGCTTTCTTT. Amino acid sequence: CASSYADRATTEAFF.

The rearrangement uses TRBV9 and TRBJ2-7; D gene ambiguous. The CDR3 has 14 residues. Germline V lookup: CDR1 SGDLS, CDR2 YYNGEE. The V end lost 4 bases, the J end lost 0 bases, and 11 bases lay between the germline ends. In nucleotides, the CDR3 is TGTGCCAGCAGCCCCGTTTTTAGCTCCTACGAGCAGTACTTC. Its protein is CASSPVFSSYEQYF.

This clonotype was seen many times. CDR3 in amino acids: CASNPTGKPNNEQFF. Written as DNA, the CDR3 is TGTGCCAGCAACCCCACCGGGAAGCCTAACAATGAGCAGTTCTTC. This rearrangement joins TRBV12-3 or TRBV12-4 to TRBJ2-1, with D perhaps TRBD2 (5 bases). This CDR3 comprises 15 residues. V was clipped by 7 bases and J by 5 bases, with 18 bases between them.

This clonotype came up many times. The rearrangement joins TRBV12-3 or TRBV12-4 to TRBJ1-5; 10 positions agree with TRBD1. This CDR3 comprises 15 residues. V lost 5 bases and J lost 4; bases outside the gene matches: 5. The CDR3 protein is CASSRRDRGNQPQHF. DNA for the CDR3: TGTGCCAGCAGTCGGAGGGACAGGGGTAATCAGCCCCAGCATTTT.

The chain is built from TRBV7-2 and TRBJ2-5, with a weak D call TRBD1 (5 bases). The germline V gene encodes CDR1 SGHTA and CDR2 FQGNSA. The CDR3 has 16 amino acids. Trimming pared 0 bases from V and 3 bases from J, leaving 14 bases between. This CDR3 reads CASSLAYLTGKETQYF. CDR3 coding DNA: TGTGCCAGCAGCTTAGCGTACCTTACAGGAAAAGAGACCCAGTACTTC.

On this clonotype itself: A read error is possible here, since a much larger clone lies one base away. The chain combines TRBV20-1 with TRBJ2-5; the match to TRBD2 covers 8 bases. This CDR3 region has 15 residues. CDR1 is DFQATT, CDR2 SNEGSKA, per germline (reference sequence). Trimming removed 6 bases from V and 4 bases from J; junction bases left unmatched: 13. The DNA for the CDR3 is TGCAGTGCGAGGGGGGCGTTAGCGGGACTAGAGACCCAGTACTTC. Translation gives CSARGALAGLETQYF.

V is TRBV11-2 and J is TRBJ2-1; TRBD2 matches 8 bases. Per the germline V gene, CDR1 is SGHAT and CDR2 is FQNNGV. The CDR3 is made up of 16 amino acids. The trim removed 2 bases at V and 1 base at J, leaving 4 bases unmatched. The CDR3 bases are TGTGCCAGCAGCTTAAGCGGGAGCTGGTCCTACAATGAGCAGTTCTTC. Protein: CASSLSGSWSYNEQFF.